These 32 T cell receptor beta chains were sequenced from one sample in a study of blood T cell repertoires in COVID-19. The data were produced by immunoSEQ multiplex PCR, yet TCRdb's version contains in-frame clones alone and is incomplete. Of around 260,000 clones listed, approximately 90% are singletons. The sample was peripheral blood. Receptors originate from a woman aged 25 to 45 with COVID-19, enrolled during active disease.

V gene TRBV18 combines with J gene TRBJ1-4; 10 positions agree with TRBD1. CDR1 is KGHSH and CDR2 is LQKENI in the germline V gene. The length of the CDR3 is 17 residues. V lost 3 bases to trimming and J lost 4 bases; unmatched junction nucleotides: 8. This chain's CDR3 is CASSPRDRGYFNEKLFF. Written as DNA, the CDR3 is TGTGCCAGCTCACCTCGGGACAGGGGATATTTTAATGAAAAACTGTTTTTT.

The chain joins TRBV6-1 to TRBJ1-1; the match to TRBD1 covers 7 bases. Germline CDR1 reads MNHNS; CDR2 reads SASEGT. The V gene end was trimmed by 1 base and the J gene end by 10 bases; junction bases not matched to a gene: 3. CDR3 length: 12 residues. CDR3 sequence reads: CASSEGPGGAFF. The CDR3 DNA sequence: TGTGCCAGCAGTGAAGGGCCAGGGGGAGCTTTCTTT.

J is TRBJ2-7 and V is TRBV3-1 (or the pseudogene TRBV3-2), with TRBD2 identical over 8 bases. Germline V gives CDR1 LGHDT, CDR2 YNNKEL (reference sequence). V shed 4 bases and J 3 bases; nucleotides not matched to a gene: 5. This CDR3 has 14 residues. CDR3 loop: CASSLSGSDYEQYF. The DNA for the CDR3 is TGTGCCAGCAGCCTCAGCGGGAGCGACTACGAGCAGTACTTC.

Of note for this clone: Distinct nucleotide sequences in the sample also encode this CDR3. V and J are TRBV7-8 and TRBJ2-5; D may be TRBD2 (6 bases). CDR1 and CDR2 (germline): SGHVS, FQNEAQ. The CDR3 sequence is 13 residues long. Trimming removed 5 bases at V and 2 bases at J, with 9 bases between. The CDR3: CASSLRGQETQYF. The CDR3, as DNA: TGTGCCAGCAGCCTACGGGGGCAAGAGACCCAGTACTTC.

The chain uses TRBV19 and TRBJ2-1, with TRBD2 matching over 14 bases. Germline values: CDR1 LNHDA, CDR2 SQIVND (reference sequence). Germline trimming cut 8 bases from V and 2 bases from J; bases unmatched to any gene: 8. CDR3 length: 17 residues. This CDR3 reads CASGLTSGRVPYNEQFF. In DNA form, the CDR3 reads TGTGCCAGTGGGCTGACTAGCGGGAGGGTCCCCTACAATGAGCAGTTCTTC.

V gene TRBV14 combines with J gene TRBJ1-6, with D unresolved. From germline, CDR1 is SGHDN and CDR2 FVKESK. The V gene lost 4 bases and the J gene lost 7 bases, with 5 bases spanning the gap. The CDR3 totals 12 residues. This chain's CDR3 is CASSPQNSPLHF. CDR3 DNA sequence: TGTGCCAGCAGCCCCCAGAATTCACCCCTCCACTTT.

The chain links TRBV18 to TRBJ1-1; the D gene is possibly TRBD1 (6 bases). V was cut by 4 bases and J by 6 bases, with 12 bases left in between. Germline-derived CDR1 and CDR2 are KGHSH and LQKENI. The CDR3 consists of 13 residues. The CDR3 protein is CASSRQQGPEAFF. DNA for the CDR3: TGTGCCAGCTCACGGCAACAGGGTCCTGAAGCTTTCTTT. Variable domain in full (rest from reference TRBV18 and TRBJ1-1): NAGVMQNPRHLVRRRGQEARLRCSPMKGHSHVYWYRQLPEEGLKFMVYLQKENIIDESGMPKERFSAEFPKEGPSILRIQQVVRGDSAAYFCASSRQQGPEAFFGQGTRLTVV.

The CDR3, as DNA: TGCGCCAGCAGCTTTAGCGGGATTAGGGCCGGGGAGCTGTTTTTT. Residues: CASSFSGIRAGELFF. This sequence joins TRBV5-1 and TRBJ2-2; 8 nucleotides align to TRBD2. Germline V gene data show CDR1 as SGHRS and CDR2 as YFSETQ. J gave up 6 bases and V 2 bases, and 6 bases lay outside the gene matches. The CDR3 sequence is 15 residues long.

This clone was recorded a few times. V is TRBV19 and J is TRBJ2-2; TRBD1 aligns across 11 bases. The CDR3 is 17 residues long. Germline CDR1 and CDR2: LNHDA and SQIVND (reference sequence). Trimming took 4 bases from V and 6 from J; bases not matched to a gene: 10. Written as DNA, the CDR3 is TGTGCCAGTAGTACACCGGGACAGGGGGTTATAGCCGGGGAGCTGTTTTTT. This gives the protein CASSTPGQGVIAGELFF.

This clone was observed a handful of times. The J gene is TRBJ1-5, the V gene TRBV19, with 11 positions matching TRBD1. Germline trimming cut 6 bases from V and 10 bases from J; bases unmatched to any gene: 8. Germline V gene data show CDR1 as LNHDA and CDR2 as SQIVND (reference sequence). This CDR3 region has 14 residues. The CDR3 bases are TGTGCCAGTAGCTTCGGGACAGGGGGGATTCCCCAGCATTTT. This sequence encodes CASSFGTGGIPQHF.

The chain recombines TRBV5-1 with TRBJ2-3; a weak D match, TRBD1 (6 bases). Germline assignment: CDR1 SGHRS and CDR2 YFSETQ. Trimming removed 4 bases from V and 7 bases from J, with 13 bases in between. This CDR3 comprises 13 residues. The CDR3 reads CASSPQGTNTQYF. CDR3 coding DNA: TGCGCCAGCAGCCCCCAGGGGACAAATACGCAGTATTTT.

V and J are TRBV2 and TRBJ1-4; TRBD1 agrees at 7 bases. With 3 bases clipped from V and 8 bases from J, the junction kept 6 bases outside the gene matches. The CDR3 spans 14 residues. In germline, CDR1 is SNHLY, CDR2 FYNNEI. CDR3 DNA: TGTGCCAGCAGTGACGGGCAGGGGGACGAAAAACTGTTTTTT. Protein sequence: CASSDGQGDEKLFF. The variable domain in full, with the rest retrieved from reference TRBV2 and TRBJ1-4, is EPEVTQTPSHQVTQMGQEVILRCVPISNHLYFYWYRQILGQKVEFLVSFYNNEISEKSEIFDDQFSVERPDGSNFTLKIRSTKLEDSAMYFCASSDGQGDEKLFFGSGTQLSVL.

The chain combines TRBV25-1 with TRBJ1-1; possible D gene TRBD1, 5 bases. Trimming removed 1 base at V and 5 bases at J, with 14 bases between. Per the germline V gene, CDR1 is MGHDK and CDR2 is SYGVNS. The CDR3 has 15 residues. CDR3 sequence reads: CASSESGRVWTEAFF. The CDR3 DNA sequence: TGTGCCAGCAGTGAATCGGGCAGGGTCTGGACTGAAGCTTTCTTT.

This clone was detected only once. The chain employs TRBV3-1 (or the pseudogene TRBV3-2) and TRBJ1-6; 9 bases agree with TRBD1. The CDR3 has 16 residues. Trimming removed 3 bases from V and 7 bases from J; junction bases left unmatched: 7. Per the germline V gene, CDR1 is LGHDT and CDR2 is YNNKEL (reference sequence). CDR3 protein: CASSQIGGTGNSPLHF. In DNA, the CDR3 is TGTGCCAGCAGCCAGATAGGGGGGACAGGGAATTCACCCCTCCACTTT.

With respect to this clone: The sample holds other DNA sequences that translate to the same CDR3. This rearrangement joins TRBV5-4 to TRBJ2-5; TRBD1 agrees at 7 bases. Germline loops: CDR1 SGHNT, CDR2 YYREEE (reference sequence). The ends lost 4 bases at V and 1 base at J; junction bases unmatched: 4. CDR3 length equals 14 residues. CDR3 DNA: TGTGCCAGCAGCCTCCGGGACAGCCAAGAGACCCAGTACTTC. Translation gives CASSLRDSQETQYF.

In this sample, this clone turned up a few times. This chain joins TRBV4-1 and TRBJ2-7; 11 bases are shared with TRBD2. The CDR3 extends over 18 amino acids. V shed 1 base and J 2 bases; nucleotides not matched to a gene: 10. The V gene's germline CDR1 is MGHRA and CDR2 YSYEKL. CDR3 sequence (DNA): TGCGCCAGCAGCCAAGGCCACGGGACTAGCGGTCGTACCTACGAGCAGTACTTC. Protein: CASSQGHGTSGRTYEQYF.

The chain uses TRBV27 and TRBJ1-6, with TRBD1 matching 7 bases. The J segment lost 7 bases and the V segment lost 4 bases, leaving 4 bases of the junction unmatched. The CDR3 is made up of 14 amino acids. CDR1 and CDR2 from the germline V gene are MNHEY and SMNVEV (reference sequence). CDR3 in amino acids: CASSWGQPNSPLHF. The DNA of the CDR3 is TGTGCCAGCAGTTGGGGACAGCCAAATTCACCCCTCCACTTT.

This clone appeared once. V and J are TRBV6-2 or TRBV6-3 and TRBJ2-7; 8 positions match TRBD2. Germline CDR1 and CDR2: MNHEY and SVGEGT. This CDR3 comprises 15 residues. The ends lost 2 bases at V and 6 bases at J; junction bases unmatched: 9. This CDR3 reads CASSYGLAPNAEQYF. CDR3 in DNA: TGTGCCAGCAGTTACGGACTAGCTCCCAATGCCGAGCAGTACTTC.

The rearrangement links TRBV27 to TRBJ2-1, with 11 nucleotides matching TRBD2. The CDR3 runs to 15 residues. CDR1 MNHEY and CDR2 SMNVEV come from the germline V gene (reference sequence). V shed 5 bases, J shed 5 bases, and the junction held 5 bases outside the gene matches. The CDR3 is CASSLLAGVHNEQFF. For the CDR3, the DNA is TGTGCCAGCAGTCTACTAGCGGGAGTGCACAATGAGCAGTTCTTC.

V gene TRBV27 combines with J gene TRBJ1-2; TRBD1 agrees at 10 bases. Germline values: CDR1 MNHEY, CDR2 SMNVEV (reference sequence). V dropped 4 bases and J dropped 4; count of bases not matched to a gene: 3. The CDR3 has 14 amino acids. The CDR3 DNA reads TGTGCCAGCAGTTCCGGGACAGGGGCCTATGGCTACACCTTC. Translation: CASSSGTGAYGYTF.

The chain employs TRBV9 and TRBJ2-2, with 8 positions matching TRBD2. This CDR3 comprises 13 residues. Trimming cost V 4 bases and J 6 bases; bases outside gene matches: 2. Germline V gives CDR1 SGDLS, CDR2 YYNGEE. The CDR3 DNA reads TGTGCCAGCAGCCCGGGGGGGGCCGGGGAGCTGTTTTTT. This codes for CASSPGGAGELFF.

CDR3 sequence (DNA): TGTGCCAGCAGCTTGGACAGGGTGGAGTTCTTC. Its protein is CASSLDRVEFF. This chain joins TRBV5-5 and TRBJ2-1; D is perhaps TRBD1 (6 bases). Germline CDR1 reads SGHKS; CDR2 reads YYEKEE (reference sequence). Trimming took 0 bases from V and 14 from J, leaving 9 bases between them. This CDR3 is 11 amino acids long. Looking up the rest from reference TRBV5-5 and TRBJ2-1 gives the full variable domain: DAGVTQSPTHLIKTRGQQVTLRCSPISGHKSVSWYQQVLGQGPQFIFQYYEKEERGRGNFPDRFSARQFPNYSSELNVNALLLGDSALYLCASSLDRVEFFGPGTRLTVL.

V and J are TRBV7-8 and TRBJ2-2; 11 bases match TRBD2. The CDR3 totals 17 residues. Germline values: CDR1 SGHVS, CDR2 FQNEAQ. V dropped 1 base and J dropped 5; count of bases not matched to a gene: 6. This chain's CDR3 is CASSLVALAGGTGELFF. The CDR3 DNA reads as TGTGCCAGCAGCTTAGTAGCTCTAGCGGGAGGTACCGGGGAGCTGTTTTTT.

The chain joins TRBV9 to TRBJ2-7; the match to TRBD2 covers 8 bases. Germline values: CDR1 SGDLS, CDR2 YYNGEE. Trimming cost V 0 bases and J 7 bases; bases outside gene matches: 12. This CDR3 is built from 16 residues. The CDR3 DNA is TGTGCCAGCAGCGTAGCTCTTTCAGCGGGAGTCGATGAGCAGTACTTC. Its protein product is CASSVALSAGVDEQYF.

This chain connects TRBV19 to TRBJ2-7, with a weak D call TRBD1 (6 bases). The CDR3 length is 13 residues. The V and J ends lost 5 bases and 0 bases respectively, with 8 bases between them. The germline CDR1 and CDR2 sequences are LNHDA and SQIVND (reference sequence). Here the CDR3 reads CASSSTGSYEQYF. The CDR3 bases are TGTGCCAGTAGTTCGACAGGCTCCTACGAGCAGTACTTC.

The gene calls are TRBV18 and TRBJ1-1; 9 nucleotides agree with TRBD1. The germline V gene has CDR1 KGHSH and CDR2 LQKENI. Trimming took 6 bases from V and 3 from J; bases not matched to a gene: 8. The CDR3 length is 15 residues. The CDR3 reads CASSPRQGGDTEAFF. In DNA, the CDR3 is TGTGCCAGCTCCCCCAGACAGGGGGGTGACACTGAAGCTTTCTTT.

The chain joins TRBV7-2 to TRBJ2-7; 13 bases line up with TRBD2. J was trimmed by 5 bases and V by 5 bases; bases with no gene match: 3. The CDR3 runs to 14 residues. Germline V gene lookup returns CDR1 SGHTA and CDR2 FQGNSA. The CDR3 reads CASSLGLAGDEQYF. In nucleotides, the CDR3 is TGTGCCAGCAGCCTAGGACTAGCGGGAGACGAGCAGTACTTC. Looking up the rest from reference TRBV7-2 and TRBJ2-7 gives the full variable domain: GAGVSQSPSNKVTEKGKDVELRCDPISGHTALYWYRQSLGQGLEFLIYFQGNSAPDKSGLPSDRFSAERTGGSVSTLTIQRTQQEDSAVYLCASSLGLAGDEQYFGPGTRLTVT.

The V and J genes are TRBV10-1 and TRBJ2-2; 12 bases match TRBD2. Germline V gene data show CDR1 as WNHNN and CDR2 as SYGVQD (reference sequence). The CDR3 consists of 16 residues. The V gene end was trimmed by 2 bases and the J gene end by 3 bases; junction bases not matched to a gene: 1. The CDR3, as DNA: TGCGCCAGCAGTGAGGGGACTAGCGGGTACACCGGGGAGCTGTTTTTT. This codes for CASSEGTSGYTGELFF.

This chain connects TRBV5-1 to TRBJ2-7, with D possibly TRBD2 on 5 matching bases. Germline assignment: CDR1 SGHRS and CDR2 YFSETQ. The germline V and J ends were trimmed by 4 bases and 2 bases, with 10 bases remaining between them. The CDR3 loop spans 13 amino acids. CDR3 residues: CASSVGNTYEQYF. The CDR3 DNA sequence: TGCGCCAGCAGCGTCGGGAATACCTACGAGCAGTACTTC. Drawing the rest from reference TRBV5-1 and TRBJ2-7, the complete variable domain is KAGVTQTPRYLIKTRGQQVTLSCSPISGHRSVSWYQQTPGQGLQFLFEYFSETQRNKGNFPGRFSGRQFSNSRSEMNVSTLELGDSALYLCASSVGNTYEQYFGPGTRLTVT.

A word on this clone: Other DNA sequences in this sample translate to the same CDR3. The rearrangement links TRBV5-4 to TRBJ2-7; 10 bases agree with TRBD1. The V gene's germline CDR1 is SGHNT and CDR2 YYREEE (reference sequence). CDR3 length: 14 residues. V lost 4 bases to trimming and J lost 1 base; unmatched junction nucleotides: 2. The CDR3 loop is CASSRDRGSYEQYF. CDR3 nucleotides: TGTGCCAGCAGCCGGGACAGGGGATCCTACGAGCAGTACTTC.

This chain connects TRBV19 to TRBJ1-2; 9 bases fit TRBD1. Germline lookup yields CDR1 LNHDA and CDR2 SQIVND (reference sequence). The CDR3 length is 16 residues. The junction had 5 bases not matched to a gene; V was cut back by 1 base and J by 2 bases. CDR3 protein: CASSIVSGTGNYGYTF. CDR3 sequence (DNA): TGTGCCAGTAGTATAGTTTCCGGGACAGGGAACTATGGCTACACCTTC.

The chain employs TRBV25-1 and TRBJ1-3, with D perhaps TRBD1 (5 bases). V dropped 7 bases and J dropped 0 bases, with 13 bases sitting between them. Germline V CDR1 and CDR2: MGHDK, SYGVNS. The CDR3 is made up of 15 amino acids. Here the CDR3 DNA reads TGTGCCAGCATCCTCGGAGGGGCCTCTGGAAACACCATATATTTT. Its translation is CASILGGASGNTIYF. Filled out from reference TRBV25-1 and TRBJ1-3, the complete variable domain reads EADIYQTPRYLVIGTGKKITLECSQTMGHDKMYWYQQDPGMELHLIHYSYGVNSTEKGDLSSESTVSRIRTEHFPLTLESARPSHTSQYLCASILGGASGNTIYFGEGSWLTVV.